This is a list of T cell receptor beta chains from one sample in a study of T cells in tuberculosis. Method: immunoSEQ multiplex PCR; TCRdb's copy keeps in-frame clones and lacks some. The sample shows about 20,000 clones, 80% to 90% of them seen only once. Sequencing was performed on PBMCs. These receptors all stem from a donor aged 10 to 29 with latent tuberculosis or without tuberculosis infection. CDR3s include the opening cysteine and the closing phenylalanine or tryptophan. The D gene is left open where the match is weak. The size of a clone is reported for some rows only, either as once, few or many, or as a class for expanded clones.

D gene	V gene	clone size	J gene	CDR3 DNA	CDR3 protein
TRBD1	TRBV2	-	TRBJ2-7	TGTGCCAGCAGATGGACAGGGGGATCCTACGAGCAGTACTTC	CASRWTGGSYEQYF
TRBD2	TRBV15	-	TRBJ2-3	TGTGCCACCAGCAGAGATCCACTAGCGGCTAGCACAGATACGCAGTATTTT	CATSRDPLAASTDTQYF
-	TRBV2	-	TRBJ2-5	TGTGCCAGCAGTGAAAGGACAGCTAGAGGGGAGACCCAGTACTTC	CASSERTARGETQYF
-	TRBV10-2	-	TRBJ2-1	TGCGCCAGCTCCTCGGGGGGCCCTTCCTACAATGAGCAGTTCTTC	CASSSGGPSYNEQFF
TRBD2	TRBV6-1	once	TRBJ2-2	TGTGCCAGCAGTGAAGCGGGGACTAGCACCGGGGAGCTGTTTTTT	CASSEAGTSTGELFF
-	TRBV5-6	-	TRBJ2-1	TGTGCCAGCAGCTTGGTTAGGGGCAATGAGCAGTTCTTC	CASSLVRGNEQFF
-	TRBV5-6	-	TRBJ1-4	TGTGCCAGCAGCTTCGCCGGAGGTCTTTCCTCAACTAATGAAAAACTGTTTTTT	CASSFAGGLSSTNEKLFF
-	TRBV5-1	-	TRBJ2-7	TGCGCCAGCAGCTCAGACCCAGGGTCAGGGGAGCAGTACTTC	CASSSDPGSGEQYF
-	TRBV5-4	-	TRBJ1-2	TGTGCCAGTAGCTTGGTACAGGGAGATGGCTACACCTTC	CASSLVQGDGYTF
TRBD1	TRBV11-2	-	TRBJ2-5	TGTGCCAGCAGCTTGGGGGACAGGGGTGAGACCCAGTACTTC	CASSLGDRGETQYF
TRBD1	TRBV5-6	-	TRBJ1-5	TGTGCCAGCAGCTTCGGGACAGCGGTTATTAATCAGCCCCAGCATTTT	CASSFGTAVINQPQHF
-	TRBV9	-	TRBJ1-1	TGTGCCAGCAGCGCCGACAGCTCTCCGAACACTGAAGCTTTCTTT	CASSADSSPNTEAFF
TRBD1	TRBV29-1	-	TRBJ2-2	TGCAGCGCCAAGCCGGGACAGGGGGAAAGGAGCTTGACCGGGGAGCTGTTTTTT	CSAKPGQGERSLTGELFF
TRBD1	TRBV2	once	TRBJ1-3	TGTGCCAGCAGAAAACAGGGGATAACTCCTCGGTCTGGAAACACCATATATTTT	CASRKQGITPRSGNTIYF
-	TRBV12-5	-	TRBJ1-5	TGTGCTAGTGGTTTCCAAGCAAATCAGCCCCAGCATTTT	CASGFQANQPQHF
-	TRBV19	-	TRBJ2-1	TGTGCCAGTATGAGAGGGAGTGAGCAGTTCTTC	CASMRGSEQFF
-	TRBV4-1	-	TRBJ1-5	TGCGCCAGCAGCCAAGCGGGGGGTCATAGCAATCAGCCCCAGCATTTT	CASSQAGGHSNQPQHF
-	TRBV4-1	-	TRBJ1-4	TGCGCCAGCAGCCATTTTTTCGGGACTACTAATGAAAAACTGTTTTTT	CASSHFFGTTNEKLFF
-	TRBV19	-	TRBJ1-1	TGTGCCAGTAGTCTAAACCTGAACACTGAAGCTTTCTTT	CASSLNLNTEAFF
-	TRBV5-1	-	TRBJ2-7	TGCGCCAGCGGGGCAGAGTGGGGCAAGGGCGAGCAGTACTTC	CASGAEWGKGEQYF
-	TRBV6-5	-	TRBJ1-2	TGTGCCAGCAGTTACTCCTCCGGGAGAAACTATGGCTACACCTTC	CASSYSSGRNYGYTF
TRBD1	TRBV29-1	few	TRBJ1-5	TGCAGCGCCAAGACAGGGGATCAGCCCCAGCATTTT	CSAKTGDQPQHF
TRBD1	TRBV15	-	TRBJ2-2	TGTGCCACCAGCATCAGGACAGGCGATAACACCGGGGAGCTGTTTTTT	CATSIRTGDNTGELFF
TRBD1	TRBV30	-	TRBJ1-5	TGTGCCTGGAGCACAGGGGGCGATCAGCCCCAGCATTTT	CAWSTGGDQPQHF
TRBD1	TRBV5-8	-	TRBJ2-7	TGTGCCAGCCGCAGACAGGGGGCCTACGAGCAGTACTTC	CASRRQGAYEQYF
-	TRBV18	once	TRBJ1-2	TGTGCCAGCTCCCAGCTGGAAGAGGGCCTTCACTATGGCTACACCTTC	CASSQLEEGLHYGYTF
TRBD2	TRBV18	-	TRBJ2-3	TGTGCCAGCTCACCAGCGGCTAGCGGGGCAGATACGCAGTATTTT	CASSPAASGADTQYF
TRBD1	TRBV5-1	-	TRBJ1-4	TGCGCCAGCAGCGGTACAGGGGCGACTAATGAAAAACTGTTTTTT	CASSGTGATNEKLFF
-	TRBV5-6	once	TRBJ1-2	TGTGCCAGCAGTGCTAATTATGGCTACACCTTC	CASSANYGYTF
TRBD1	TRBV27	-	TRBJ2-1	TGTGCCAGCAGTCTCTCCGGGACAGGGACAAATGAGCAGTTCTTC	CASSLSGTGTNEQFF
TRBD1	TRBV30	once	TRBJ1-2	TGTGCCTGGAGTGTAGACAGGGTCTATGGCTACACCTTC	CAWSVDRVYGYTF
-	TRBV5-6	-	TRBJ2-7	TGTGCCAGCAGCCTCTGGGACACCTACCGGGCATACGAGCAGTACTTC	CASSLWDTYRAYEQYF
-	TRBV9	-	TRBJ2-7	TGTGCCAGCAGCCATTCCAGGTCCCCGAGGGCCGAGCAGTACTTC	CASSHSRSPRAEQYF
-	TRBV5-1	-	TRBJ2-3	TGCGCCAGCAGCGTGGGGGTGGCGGCAGATACGCAGTATTTT	CASSVGVAADTQYF
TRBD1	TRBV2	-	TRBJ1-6	TGTGCCAGCAGTCCCGGACAGGTCAGCTCCTATAATTCACCCCTCCACTTT	CASSPGQVSSYNSPLHF
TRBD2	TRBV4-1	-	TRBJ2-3	TGCGCCAGCAGCCAGGACCTGCGGGGGAGATCACCTAATACGCAGTATTTT	CASSQDLRGRSPNTQYF
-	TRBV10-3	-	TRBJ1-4	TGTGCCATCAGCGGAGGGTATGGTGATGAAAAACTGTTTTTT	CAISGGYGDEKLFF
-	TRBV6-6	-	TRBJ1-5	TGTGCCAGCAGCTCCTCAGGTCAGCCCCAGCATTTT	CASSSSGQPQHF
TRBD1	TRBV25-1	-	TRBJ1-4	TGTGCCAGCAGTGATCCGGGACAGGGGGGGGAAAAACTGTTTTTT	CASSDPGQGGEKLFF
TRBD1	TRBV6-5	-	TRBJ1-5	TGTGCCAGCAGATTACAGGGGTCAGGCAATCAGCCCCAGCATTTT	CASRLQGSGNQPQHF
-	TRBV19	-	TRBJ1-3	TGTGCCAGTAGACAGTCAAACACCATATATTTT	CASRQSNTIYF
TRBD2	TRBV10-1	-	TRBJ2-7	TGCGCCAGCAGACGGACAGGGACGGTAGCGGGGGGCTACGAGCAGTACTTC	CASRRTGTVAGGYEQYF
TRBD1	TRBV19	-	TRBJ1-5	TGTGCCAGTAGTATATCGGGAGGGACAGGGCTTCAGCCCCAGCATTTT	CASSISGGTGLQPQHF
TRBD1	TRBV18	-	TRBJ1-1	TGTGCCAGCTCACCACGGAAGGACAGGGTTTCGTCGAACACTGAAGCTTTCTTT	CASSPRKDRVSSNTEAFF